A selection of T cell receptor beta chains follows, all from one sample in a study of blood T cell repertoires in COVID-19. Data came from immunoSEQ multiplex PCR; TCRdb stores just in-frame clones and leaves some out. The sample has 70,000 to 85,000 clones, over 75% seen once. The sample consisted of peripheral blood. All receptors derive from a man between 65 and 85 years old with active or convalescent COVID-19. The CDR3 runs from the conserved cysteine through the conserved F or W. A D gene is named only where the DNA matches it firmly. Rows give clone size only sometimes, using once, few, many, or a class for an expanded clone.

size,V,J,D,DNA,CDR3
-,TRBV6-5,TRBJ1-2,-,TGTGCCAGCAGACAGAGACCCTATGGCTACACCTTC,CASRQRPYGYTF
-,TRBV7-9,TRBJ2-7,-,TGTGCCAGCAGCTTAGGGCATTCCTACGAGCAGTACTTC,CASSLGHSYEQYF
once,TRBV3-1/TRBV3-2,TRBJ2-3,TRBD2,TGTGCCAGCAGCCAAGACAGCGGGAGGGCTTCAGATACGCAGTATTTT,CASSQDSGRASDTQYF
-,TRBV6-1,TRBJ2-5,-,TGTGCCAGCAGTGAAGGGGGCAGGGCGGCTGGGACCCAGTACTTC,CASSEGGRAAGTQYF
-,TRBV6-5,TRBJ1-1,-,TGTGCCAGCCGACTCAAACCCCCCACTGAAGCTTTCTTT,CASRLKPPTEAFF
-,TRBV11-3,TRBJ2-7,-,TGTGCCAGCAGCCCCGAGGCCAGTTCCTACGAGCAGTACTTC,CASSPEASSYEQYF
-,TRBV6-2/TRBV6-3,TRBJ1-5,-,TGTGCCAGCAGCCCCCCATGGGGCAGTCGGCAGCCCCAGCATTTT,CASSPPWGSRQPQHF
-,TRBV30,TRBJ2-7,-,TGTGCCTGGAGTATGAGCTCCTACGAGCAGTACTTC,CAWSMSSYEQYF
few,TRBV7-9,TRBJ1-5,-,TGTGCCAGCAGCTTAGGGGGGCTGCATCAGCCCCAGCATTTT,CASSLGGLHQPQHF
once,TRBV6-4,TRBJ2-2,-,TGTGCCAGCAGAACTGTCCCGAATACCGGGGAGCTGTTTTTT,CASRTVPNTGELFF
-,TRBV11-2,TRBJ1-3,-,TGTGCCAGCAGCCCCCCCGGTTCTGGAAACACCATATATTTT,CASSPPGSGNTIYF
-,TRBV20-1,TRBJ1-1,-,TGCAGTAACGTACCGGGTCTTGAAGCTTTCTTT,CSNVPGLEAFF
-,TRBV11-2,TRBJ2-5,-,TGTGCCAGCAGCTTGGGAGCCAACTACCAACGGGAGACCCAGTACTTC,CASSLGANYQRETQYF
-,TRBV3-1/TRBV3-2,TRBJ2-1,TRBD2,TGTGCCAGCGCCTTCAGAGCGGGGGGGCCGGGGTGGCAGTTCTTC,CASAFRAGGPGWQFF
-,TRBV14,TRBJ1-6,TRBD1,TGTGCCAGCAGCCAAGGGACAGGGGGTACTTCACCCCTCCACTTT,CASSQGTGGTSPLHF
-,TRBV11-2,TRBJ2-1,TRBD2,TGTGCCAGCAGCGTCGCGGGGGGCTACAATGAGCAGTTCTTC,CASSVAGGYNEQFF
few,TRBV19,TRBJ1-5,-,TGTGCCAGTAGTGACACCACCGATCAGCCCCAGCATTTT,CASSDTTDQPQHF